A single sample gave rise to the 3 T cell receptor beta chains below, sequenced in a study of OX40 agonist ivuxolimab in advanced cancers. The table came from immunoSEQ multiplex PCR; TCRdb's copy has only in-frame clones and leaves some out. The repertoire has under 40,000 clones, around 80% of them found once; the top ten carry under 15%. The material was CD4+ or CD8+ T cells sorted from blood, obtained in a trial of the OX40 agonist ivuxolimab. Receptor source: an adult with an advanced solid tumor such as melanoma, head and neck, liver or kidney cancer.

This sequence joins TRBV27 and TRBJ1-6; D may be TRBD1 (5 bases). This CDR3 is 13 amino acids long. V was pared by 4 bases and J by 8 bases, with 9 bases between. CDR1 is MNHEY, CDR2 SMNVEV, per germline (reference sequence). The CDR3 protein is CASSWRGDSPLHF. As DNA, the CDR3 is TGTGCCAGCAGTTGGCGGGGGGATTCACCCCTCCACTTT.

The J gene is TRBJ1-2, the V gene TRBV30; D is unclear. V shed 3 bases and J shed 4 bases, with 9 bases lying between them. The CDR3 consists of 12 residues. CDR1 and CDR2 (germline): GTSNPN, SVGIG (reference sequence). The CDR3 here is CAWRWTAYGYTF. Written as DNA, the CDR3 is TGTGCCTGGAGGTGGACGGCCTATGGCTACACCTTC.

V is TRBV6-5 and J is TRBJ1-4; D unclear. Germline lookup yields CDR1 MNHEY and CDR2 SVGAGI. Trimming removed 6 bases from V and 8 bases from J, with 16 bases in between. The CDR3 spans 14 residues. The CDR3: CASRSVSRGEKLFF. In DNA form, the CDR3 reads TGTGCCAGCAGGTCGGTTAGTCGAGGAGAAAAACTGTTTTTT.